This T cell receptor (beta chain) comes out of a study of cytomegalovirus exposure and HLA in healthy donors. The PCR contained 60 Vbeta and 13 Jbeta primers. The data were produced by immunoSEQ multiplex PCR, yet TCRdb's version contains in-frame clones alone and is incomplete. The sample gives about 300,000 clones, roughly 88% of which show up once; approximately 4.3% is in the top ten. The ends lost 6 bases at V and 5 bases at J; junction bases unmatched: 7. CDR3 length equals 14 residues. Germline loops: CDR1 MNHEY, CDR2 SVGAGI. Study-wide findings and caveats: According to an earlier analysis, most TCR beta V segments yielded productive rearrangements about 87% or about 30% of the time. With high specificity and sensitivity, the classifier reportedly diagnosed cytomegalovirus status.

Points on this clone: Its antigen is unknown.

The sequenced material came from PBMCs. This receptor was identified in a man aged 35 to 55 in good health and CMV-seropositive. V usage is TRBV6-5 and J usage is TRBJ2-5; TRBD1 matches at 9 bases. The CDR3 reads CASSPLTGGETQYF. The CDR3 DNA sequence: TGTGCCAGCAGCCCCTTGACAGGGGGGGAGACCCAGTACTTC.